One sample yielded the 26 T cell receptor beta chains listed below, sequenced in a study of cytomegalovirus exposure and HLA in healthy donors. Profiling relied on immunoSEQ multiplex PCR, and the TCRdb table lists in-frame clones only, not all of them. The data show approximately 120,000 clones, with 95% to 96% seen just once and approximately 1.5% held by the top ten. Sequencing was carried out using PBMCs. Source of these receptors: a man aged 18 to 30 in good health and CMV-seronegative.

The V gene is TRBV11-2, the J gene TRBJ2-4; 9 bases are shared with TRBD1. V gave up 4 bases and J gave up 1 base; unmatched junction bases: 8. In germline, CDR1 is SGHAT, CDR2 FQNNGV. This CDR3 comprises 17 residues. The CDR3 nucleotides read TGTGCCAGCAGCTCCATGATCGGACAGGGGGCCAAAAACATTCAGTACTTC. It translates to CASSSMIGQGAKNIQYF.

V and J are TRBV5-1 and TRBJ2-3; 7 bases are a match to TRBD1. The CDR3 consists of 17 residues. Per the germline V gene, CDR1 is SGHRS and CDR2 is YFSETQ. Losses at the gene ends were 3 bases for V and 2 bases for J; bases not matched to a gene: 12. CDR3 in DNA: TGCGCCAGCAGCTACGGGACAGCCTCTGGAATCACAGATACGCAGTATTTT. This sequence encodes CASSYGTASGITDTQYF.

V usage is TRBV2 and J usage is TRBJ2-1; 14 nucleotides align to TRBD2. V dropped 6 bases and J dropped 6; count of bases not matched to a gene: 7. Germline values: CDR1 SNHLY, CDR2 FYNNEI. This CDR3 contains 16 residues. This chain's CDR3 is CASRPGLAGEINEQFF. DNA of the CDR3: TGTGCCAGCAGGCCGGGACTAGCGGGAGAGATCAATGAGCAGTTCTTC.

The V gene is TRBV6-1, the J gene TRBJ1-1, with D possibly TRBD1 on 6 matching bases. Trimming stripped 6 bases from V and 2 bases from J, with 10 bases between. Germline CDR1 is MNHNS and CDR2 is SASEGT. The CDR3 totals 13 residues. The CDR3 DNA reads TGTGCCAGCAGGGACAGATTCAACACTGAAGCTTTCTTT. This encodes CASRDRFNTEAFF.

The V call is TRBV7-2, the J call TRBJ1-5; D gene ambiguous. The CDR3 is made up of 16 amino acids. Germline values: CDR1 SGHTA, CDR2 FQGNSA. V lost 4 bases and J 6 bases, leaving 19 bases between the germline ends. The CDR3 protein is CASSSSPEGGGQPQHF. The CDR3 nucleotides are TGTGCCAGCAGCTCGTCCCCAGAGGGTGGCGGTCAGCCCCAGCATTTT.

This clone has a handful of counts. The V gene is TRBV18, the J gene TRBJ2-1; 9 bases agree with TRBD2. After removal of 4 bases from V and 2 bases from J, the junction contained 6 bases not matched to a gene. The CDR3 has 16 amino acids. Per the germline V gene, CDR1 is KGHSH and CDR2 is LQKENI. The CDR3 DNA reads TGTGCCAGCTCACTAAGACTAGCGGCCCCCTACAATGAGCAGTTCTTC. Residues: CASSLRLAAPYNEQFF.

The chain joins TRBV5-1 to TRBJ2-2, with 15 bases aligning to TRBD2. This CDR3 spans 19 amino acids. Trimming at V came to 3 bases and at J to 1 base, leaving 7 bases not matched to a gene. Germline values: CDR1 SGHRS, CDR2 YFSETQ. The CDR3 is CASSWIPGLAGGNTGELFF. DNA of the CDR3: TGCGCCAGCAGCTGGATACCGGGACTAGCGGGAGGGAACACCGGGGAGCTGTTTTTT.

This sequence joins TRBV6-5 and TRBJ2-7; D gene unclear. This CDR3 spans 14 amino acids. Germline loops: CDR1 MNHEY, CDR2 SVGAGI. Trimming left V 0 bases short and J 5 bases short, with 11 bases between. The CDR3 loop reads CASSYSWQLHEQYF. CDR3 nucleotide sequence: TGTGCCAGCAGTTACTCCTGGCAATTACACGAGCAGTACTTC.

Comments on this clone: The sample holds other DNA sequences that translate to the same CDR3. The rearrangement joins TRBV7-2 to TRBJ2-7; 8 nucleotides align to TRBD1. Trimming took 1 base from V and 2 from J; bases not matched to a gene: 1. The germline V gene has CDR1 SGHTA and CDR2 FQGNSA. This CDR3 has 14 residues. The CDR3 spells CASSLDRGTYEQYF. In DNA, the CDR3 is TGTGCCAGCAGCTTAGACAGGGGGACCTACGAGCAGTACTTC.

The chain links TRBV18 to TRBJ2-7; D is possibly TRBD2 (7 bases). The CDR3 spans 12 residues. V was pared by 6 bases and J by 5 bases, with 11 bases between. CDR1 and CDR2 (germline): KGHSH, LQKENI. The CDR3 DNA reads as TGTGCCAGCTCCGGGGGGCAGGACGAGCAGTACTTC. The encoded protein is CASSGGQDEQYF.

The chain recombines TRBV29-1 with TRBJ1-1, with D perhaps TRBD1 (5 bases). CDR3 length equals 15 residues. V was shortened by 2 bases and J by 0 bases, with 13 bases between the two germline ends. Germline values: CDR1 SQVTM, CDR2 ANQGSEA. The CDR3 DNA is TGCAGCGTTGAACTCTGGGGGGTTATGAACACTGAAGCTTTCTTT. It is translated as CSVELWGVMNTEAFF.

This chain links TRBV4-2 with TRBJ2-1; D call uncertain. Germline V gene sequence: CDR1 LGHNA, CDR2 YNFKEQ. Between the trimmed V and J ends, which lost 0 bases and 7 bases, there was a span of 10 bases. The CDR3 spans 14 residues. The CDR3 here is CASSQEADGNEQFF. CDR3 bases: TGTGCCAGCAGCCAAGAAGCCGATGGTAATGAGCAGTTCTTC.

CDR3 amino acids: CASSGTVAGGIRNEQFF. In nucleotides, the CDR3 is TGTGCCAGCAGTGGCACCGTAGCGGGAGGCATTAGGAATGAGCAGTTCTTC. The chain couples TRBV25-1 to TRBJ2-1, with 10 bases lining up with TRBD2. V shed 4 bases, J shed 7 bases, and the junction held 13 bases outside the gene matches. Germline V CDR1 and CDR2: MGHDK, SYGVNS. The CDR3 has 17 residues. Variable domain in full (rest from reference TRBV25-1 and TRBJ2-1): EADIYQTPRYLVIGTGKKITLECSQTMGHDKMYWYQQDPGMELHLIHYSYGVNSTEKGDLSSESTVSRIRTEHFPLTLESARPSHTSQYLCASSGTVAGGIRNEQFFGPGTRLTVL.

The rearrangement uses TRBV4-2 and TRBJ2-7; the D gene is possibly TRBD2 (5 bases). CDR3 size: 12 residues. CDR1 and CDR2 from the germline V gene are LGHNA and YNFKEQ. The V end lost 6 bases, the J end lost 3 bases, and 9 bases lay between the germline ends. Here the CDR3 reads CASSPEGYEQYF. Here the CDR3 DNA reads TGTGCCAGCAGTCCAGAGGGCTACGAGCAGTACTTC.

This clone has a single count. The rearrangement links TRBV7-9 to TRBJ2-6; 11 nucleotides line up with TRBD1. Germline lookup yields CDR1 SEHNR and CDR2 FQNEAQ (reference sequence). V dropped 5 bases and J dropped 1; count of bases not matched to a gene: 10. The CDR3 consists of 19 residues. The CDR3: CASSPRRTGGFSGANVLTF. CDR3 DNA sequence: TGTGCCAGCAGCCCTCGTCGGACAGGGGGCTTTTCTGGGGCCAACGTCCTGACTTTC.

The V and J genes are TRBV7-6 and TRBJ1-3; D is uncertain. V gave up 1 base and J gave up 0 bases, with 7 bases separating them. CDR1 is SGHVS and CDR2 is FNYEAQ in the germline V gene. The CDR3 runs to 15 residues. CDR3 residues: CASSLGGRSGNTIYF. DNA for the CDR3: TGTGCCAGCAGCTTAGGCGGCCGCTCTGGAAACACCATATATTTT.

The chain uses TRBV7-2 and TRBJ2-3; weak D call: TRBD1 (6 bases). The ends were cut back, 4 bases at V and 0 bases at J, with 14 bases in the middle. This CDR3 has 16 amino acids. Germline V lookup: CDR1 SGHTA, CDR2 FQGNSA. The CDR3 reads CASSSRDTFSTDTQYF. The DNA of the CDR3 is TGTGCCAGCAGCTCCCGGGACACCTTTAGCACAGATACGCAGTATTTT.

The CDR3 DNA reads TGTGCCAGCAGATTTCTGAGCTCCTACAATGAGCAGTTCTTC. Protein product: CASRFLSSYNEQFF. V is TRBV28 and J is TRBJ2-1; no clear D gene. Trimming cost V 6 bases and J 0 bases, with 9 bases left between them. The germline CDR1 and CDR2 sequences are MDHEN and SYDVKM. The CDR3 runs 14 residues.

The V and J genes are TRBV13 and TRBJ2-7; tentatively, D is TRBD2 (6 bases). Trimming pared 4 bases from V and 6 bases from J, leaving 16 bases between. The CDR3 runs 14 residues. Germline lookup yields CDR1 PRHDT and CDR2 FYEKMQ (reference sequence). CDR3 nucleotide sequence: TGTGCCAGCAGCTCAGGCCGGAGGGCCCTCGAGCAGTACTTC. Translating gives CASSSGRRALEQYF. Full variable domain (missing parts from reference TRBV13 and TRBJ2-7): AAGVIQSPRHLIKEKRETATLKCYPIPRHDTVYWYQQGPGQDPQFLISFYEKMQSDKGSIPDRFSAQQFSDYHSELNMSSLELGDSALYFCASSSGRRALEQYFGPGTRLTVT.

The chain uses TRBV21-1 and TRBJ1-5; the tabulated D call, TRBD1, remains unverified against the DNA. TRBV21-1 is labeled a pseudogene. This CDR3 comprises 18 residues. This CDR3 reads CASSKEDSSPYSNQPQHF. CDR3 nucleotide sequence: TGTGCCAGCAGCAAAGAGGACAGCTCCCCTTATAGCAATCAGCCCCAGCATTTT.

The chain is built from TRBV19 and TRBJ2-7; no clear D. V was pared by 5 bases and J by 0 bases, with 8 bases between. The CDR3 totals 13 residues. Per germline, CDR1 LNHDA and CDR2 SQIVND (reference sequence). The CDR3 DNA is TGTGCCAGTAGTGAGCGCAGCTCCTACGAGCAGTACTTC. Its translation: CASSERSSYEQYF.

The chain couples TRBV9 to TRBJ2-7; D possibly corresponds to TRBD1 (6 bases). Trimming removed 0 bases at V and 2 bases at J, with 12 bases between. This CDR3 comprises 15 residues. Germline V CDR1 and CDR2: SGDLS, YYNGEE. The CDR3 here is CASSVDWGRTYEQYF. The DNA for the CDR3 is TGTGCCAGCAGCGTAGACTGGGGGCGGACCTACGAGCAGTACTTC.

This chain joins TRBV7-9 and TRBJ2-1, with TRBD2 matching over 12 bases. The CDR3 runs to 17 residues. CDR1 and CDR2 (germline): SEHNR, FQNEAQ (reference sequence). Trimming at V came to 5 bases and at J to 6 bases, leaving 11 bases not matched to a gene. CDR3 DNA sequence: TGTGCCAGCAGCCCCGGTCGACTAGCGGGAGTAACCAATGAGCAGTTCTTC. Translated, it gives CASSPGRLAGVTNEQFF.

The chain links TRBV28 to TRBJ1-2; TRBD1 agrees at 7 bases. Germline V lookup: CDR1 MDHEN, CDR2 SYDVKM. This CDR3 is 15 amino acids long. Trimming cost V 1 base and J 4 bases; bases outside gene matches: 6. CDR3 region: CASSLLSGQSYGYTF. In DNA form, the CDR3 reads TGTGCCAGCAGTTTATTGTCGGGACAGTCCTATGGCTACACCTTC.

V usage is TRBV11-2 and J usage is TRBJ1-5; TRBD1 might be the D (5 bases). Germline values: CDR1 SGHAT, CDR2 FQNNGV. The ends were cut back, 5 bases at V and 6 bases at J, with 14 bases in the middle. The CDR3 has 14 amino acids. The CDR3, as DNA: TGTGCCAGCAGCCAAAATGGGGCGAGTCAGCCCCAGCATTTT. Its translation is CASSQNGASQPQHF.

V usage is TRBV7-2 and J usage is TRBJ2-2, with D unclear. The V gene's germline CDR1 is SGHTA and CDR2 FQGNSA. Trimming cost V 5 bases and J 1 base, with 8 bases left between them. The CDR3 is 14 residues long. DNA for the CDR3: TGTGCCAGCAGCCCTCCTTGGAACACCGGGGAGCTGTTTTTT. It encodes CASSPPWNTGELFF.